The present entry profiles one T cell receptor beta chain with its context. Its binding antigen is unknown. Within one base of it there is no much larger clone, and no base qualities were kept. The TCR beta CDR3 regions were amplified from the RNA transcripts. The TCR CDR3 was subjected to a first round of RT-PCR using the HTBI primer set and the Qiagen OneStep RT-PCR kit. Libraries were constructed in a second round of multiplex PCR, after which size selection and purification were performed. Libraries were sequenced paired-end with 100 bp reads on an Illumina HiSeq2000. Per the source publication's procedure: SOAPnuke was used to process the raw data, with reads discarded if the reads contained adapters or uncalled bases, had a mean Phred below 15, or lacked an exact constant-primer or identifier match. COPE v1.2.5 was used to merge the high-quality paired reads, and each unique nucleotide sequence was defined as a clonotype. Clonotypes were aligned to IMGT TRBV, TRBD and TRBJ reference segments using MiTCR v1.1. The analysis was restricted to V-J combinations with a frequency above 0.0001, which together covered 98% to 99.2% of the repertoires. The TCS score was defined as the ratio of F50 (clonal expansion) to E x V (chaos), calculated using BLOSUM62-based TCRdist between CDR3 peptides within each V-J. Welch's t-statistics and random forest reduced around 550 V-J features to 13, which were used in a naive Bayes classifier (R e1071). Thyroid-blood repertoire similarity was quantified with the Morisita-Horn index. The raw public reads went through TCRdb reprocessing: fastp at Q25, MiXCR clone calling, in-frame beta chains kept. Each CDR3 protein appears once, grouped with its most common genes and DNA. What appears here as the V and J calls and clone size reflects TCRdb's work, not the paper's. This sample is represented by hundreds of thousands of distinct CDR3 sequences; roughly a third of them were singletons. Around a third of the sample rests with the top ten.

A patient counted as having stable Graves' hyperthyroidism if no progression to ophthalmopathy occurred over 18 months of follow-up. Hyperthyroidism patients were aged 18 to 65 years and newly diagnosed, with disease duration of less than 2 months. Exclusion was applied to patients with uncontrolled infections, other autoimmune diseases, pregnancy or lactation. Diagnoses relied on clinical symptoms, serum thyroxine and TRAb, thyroid ultrasound and orbital computed tomography. PBMCs were isolated from 10 ml of fresh peripheral blood by Ficoll-Paque density gradient centrifugation. Trizol reagent was used to extract total RNA, and RNA quality was then checked on an Agilent 2100 Bioanalyzer. This record comes from a study of T cells in Graves' hyperthyroidism and ophthalmopathy (dated by TCRdb to about 2019). With regard to the full study: Peripheral blood samples were taken at initial diagnosis, before any treatment was given. A discovery cohort of approximately 97 patients, roughly 45 with Graves' ophthalmopathy and approximately 55 with stable Graves' hyperthyroidism, was used to find distinguishing TCR V-J signatures. Whether ophthalmopathy could be predicted prospectively was tested in an independent validation cohort made up of about 18 hyperthyroidism patients plus 17 patients who later progressed to ophthalmopathy. The approximately 100 discovery patients were randomly divided into training and test sets at a 7:3 ratio. The study also compared thyroid tissue and blood T-cell repertoires from several Graves' hyperthyroidism patients. Once sampling was done, hyperthyroidism patients were given methimazole at a starting dose of 30 mg daily, whereas ophthalmopathy patients were given high-dose intravenous methylprednisolone. TCR Vbeta CDR3 sequencing of 120 to 150 peripheral blood samples (43 ophthalmopathy, 70 to 85 hyperthyroidism and roughly 17 progressor patients) is reported in the paper. What the study reported, not specific to this receptor: A 13 V-J signature model separated ophthalmopathy from stable hyperthyroidism, with around 90% sensitivity and 81.08% specificity in cross-validation and 80%/75% in testing. In validation, the model predicted progression to ophthalmopathy a median of roughly six months before onset, with about 64% sensitivity and 72.22% specificity. No statistical method was used to fix the sample size in advance, and group allocation was not hidden from the investigators. Most expanded thyroid clonotypes (frequency above 0.001) were also detected in blood, suggesting blood repertoires may reflect thyroid immune responses.

The germline V gene yields MNHEY for CDR1 and SVGAGI for CDR2. The germline V and J ends show losses of 6 bases and 6 bases respectively, and no gene match explains 7 bases of the junction. The CDR3 numbers 14 residues from cysteine through phenylalanine. The sequence is cut down to CDR3 DNA, 42 bases in frame from base 1. In this chain, TRBV6-5 is recombined with TRBJ1-5, with 8 bases aligning to TRBD1. The material sequenced was blood. This clonotype originated in a woman aged 40-49 years with Graves' hyperthyroidism. The DNA reads as follows: TGTGCCAGCAGGCCTTCAGGGGGCAGTCAGCCCCAGCATTTT. This sequence encodes CASRPSGGSQPQHF.